This passage covers 16 T cell receptor beta chains from one sample sequenced in a study of blood T cell repertoires in COVID-19. The method was immunoSEQ multiplex PCR; TCRdb's version includes in-frame clones alone and lacks a portion of them. This table holds a few hundred thousand clones, around 90% found once. The material sequenced was PBMCs or T cells enriched from blood (not recorded which). These receptors were taken from a woman aged 25 to 45 who had recovered from COVID-19.

The chain recombines TRBV6-5 with TRBJ1-2; D is unresolved. With 2 bases removed from V and 8 bases from J, the gap between germline ends came to 9 bases. CDR1 and CDR2 from the germline V gene are MNHEY and SVGAGI. The CDR3 contains 12 residues. CDR3 region: CASSYDGRGYTF. In nucleotides, the CDR3 is TGTGCCAGCAGTTACGACGGGAGGGGCTACACCTTC.

The J gene is TRBJ2-3, the V gene TRBV9; TRBD2 is a possible D gene (7 bases). Germline V gene sequence: CDR1 SGDLS, CDR2 YYNGEE. The length of the CDR3 is 16 residues. The V gene lost 3 bases and the J gene lost 4 bases, with 18 bases spanning the gap. CDR3: CASSARGQRLSDTQYF. DNA for the CDR3: TGTGCCAGCAGCGCGCGGGGGCAAAGGTTATCAGATACGCAGTATTTT.

The chain combines TRBV28 with TRBJ1-5; no definite D call. The V and J ends lost 6 bases and 11 bases respectively, with 14 bases between them. In germline, CDR1 is MDHEN, CDR2 SYDVKM. CDR3 length: 12 amino acids. The CDR3 protein is CASSPKVRAQHF. For the CDR3, the DNA is TGTGCCAGCAGCCCTAAGGTGAGGGCCCAGCATTTT.

This chain connects TRBV5-4 to TRBJ2-7; 9 bases align to TRBD2. After removal of 2 bases from V and 2 bases from J, the junction contained 5 bases not matched to a gene. CDR1 and CDR2 (germline): SGHNT, YYREEE (reference sequence). This CDR3 region has 15 residues. As DNA, the CDR3 is TGTGCCAGCAGCTTAAATAGCGGGGGCGCCTACGAGCAGTACTTC. Its translation is CASSLNSGGAYEQYF.

The chain uses TRBV7-2 and TRBJ1-2; D ambiguous. The CDR3 runs to 11 residues. In germline, CDR1 is SGHTA, CDR2 FQGNSA. V was clipped by 4 bases and J by 5 bases, with 5 bases between them. CDR3: CASSSQYGYTF. The CDR3 region has the DNA TGTGCCAGCAGCTCCCAATATGGCTACACCTTC.

V and J are TRBV28 and TRBJ1-6; D not certain. Germline-derived CDR1 and CDR2 are MDHEN and SYDVKM. Deletions cut 6 bases from V and 1 base from J, with 10 bases between. CDR3 size: 15 residues. CDR3: CASRARGSYNSPLHF. CDR3 nucleotide sequence: TGTGCCAGCAGAGCCCGGGGTTCCTATAATTCACCCCTCCACTTT.

The V gene is TRBV2, the J gene TRBJ2-7; D is undetermined. Trimming took off 8 bases at V and 5 bases at J, with 7 bases between the two ends. The length of the CDR3 is 10 residues. Germline V lookup: CDR1 SNHLY, CDR2 FYNNEI. This chain's CDR3 is CASLHDEQYF. In DNA form, the CDR3 reads TGTGCCAGCTTACACGACGAGCAGTACTTC.

This chain joins TRBV19 and TRBJ1-1, with 12 nucleotides matching TRBD1. The length of the CDR3 is 16 residues. Germline CDR1 and CDR2: LNHDA and SQIVND (reference sequence). V was clipped by 3 bases and J by 5 bases; unmatched bases: 7. Here the CDR3 DNA reads TGTGCCAGTAGTATTGGACCGGGACAGGGGGCTACTGAAGCTTTCTTT. This encodes CASSIGPGQGATEAFF.

This clone was seen once. V is TRBV27 and J is TRBJ2-3; the match to TRBD2 covers 11 bases. V was clipped by 4 bases and J by 6 bases; unmatched bases: 21. The germline CDR1 and CDR2 sequences are MNHEY and SMNVEV (reference sequence). This CDR3 is 20 amino acids long. CDR3 in DNA: TGTGCCAGCAGTTCGTCCTCGGGACTAGCGGCCTTGGTAGTGCGGGATACGCAGTATTTT. This sequence encodes CASSSSSGLAALVVRDTQYF.

This rearrangement joins TRBV3-1 (or the pseudogene TRBV3-2) to TRBJ1-1, with D tentatively TRBD1 (6 bases). CDR1 is LGHDT, CDR2 YNNKEL, per germline (reference sequence). This CDR3 spans 14 amino acids. The ends were cut back, 0 bases at V and 3 bases at J, with 8 bases in the middle. DNA of the CDR3: TGTGCCAGCAGCCAAGACCCAGGGGACACTGAAGCTTTCTTT. Its translation: CASSQDPGDTEAFF.

The chain uses TRBV28 and TRBJ1-2; a weak D match, TRBD1 (6 bases). V shed 9 bases and J shed 12 bases, with 23 bases lying between them. CDR1 MDHEN and CDR2 SYDVKM come from the germline V gene. The CDR3 is 13 residues long. The CDR3 sequence is CASKSGHSVMNTF. The CDR3 DNA reads TGTGCCAGTAAATCGGGACACTCGGTGATGAACACCTTC.

This chain connects TRBV24-1 to TRBJ1-1, with TRBD1 identical over 8 bases. V was clipped by 9 bases and J by 5 bases; unmatched bases: 10. The V gene's germline CDR1 is KGHDR and CDR2 SFDVKD. The CDR3 contains 14 residues. The CDR3 DNA reads as TGTGCCACCCAGGGGGCGGACAGTAAAACTGAAGCTTTCTTT. It encodes CATQGADSKTEAFF.

On this clone itself: The same CDR3 is also encoded by other DNA sequences in this sample. The V and J genes are TRBV9 and TRBJ2-7, with a tentative D call TRBD2 (6 bases). The CDR3 runs 14 residues. From germline, CDR1 is SGDLS and CDR2 YYNGEE. Trimming cost V 0 bases and J 2 bases, with 9 bases left between them. Here the CDR3 reads CASSVDGRTYEQYF. Written as DNA, the CDR3 is TGTGCCAGCAGCGTAGACGGGAGAACCTACGAGCAGTACTTC.

This chain joins TRBV4-1 and TRBJ2-3, with 9 bases that match TRBD2. This CDR3 is 18 amino acids long. Germline V gene sequence: CDR1 MGHRA, CDR2 YSYEKL. V dropped 4 bases and J dropped 2; count of bases not matched to a gene: 13. In DNA form, the CDR3 reads TGCGCCAGCAGCCTAACCCGGACTAGCGAACTAATCACAGATACGCAGTATTTT. This codes for CASSLTRTSELITDTQYF.

The V gene is TRBV7-9, the J gene TRBJ2-3; 10 positions match TRBD2. The CDR3 spans 15 residues. Germline CDR1 SEHNR, CDR2 FQNEAQ (reference sequence). J was trimmed by 0 bases and V by 6 bases; bases with no gene match: 3. CDR3 amino acids: CASSPLAGSTDTQYF. CDR3 sequence (DNA): TGTGCCAGCAGTCCACTAGCGGGGAGCACAGATACGCAGTATTTT.

A note on this clone: Sequence at one end of the junction differs from germline and may be a read error. The chain carries TRBV27 and TRBJ1-2; 9 bases are shared with TRBD1. Germline V CDR1 and CDR2: MNHEY, SMNVEV (reference sequence). The CDR3 contains 13 residues. This CDR3 reads CASSSYRGQADLF. The CDR3, as DNA: TGTGCCAGCAGCAGCTACAGGGGGCAAGCTGACCTCTTC.